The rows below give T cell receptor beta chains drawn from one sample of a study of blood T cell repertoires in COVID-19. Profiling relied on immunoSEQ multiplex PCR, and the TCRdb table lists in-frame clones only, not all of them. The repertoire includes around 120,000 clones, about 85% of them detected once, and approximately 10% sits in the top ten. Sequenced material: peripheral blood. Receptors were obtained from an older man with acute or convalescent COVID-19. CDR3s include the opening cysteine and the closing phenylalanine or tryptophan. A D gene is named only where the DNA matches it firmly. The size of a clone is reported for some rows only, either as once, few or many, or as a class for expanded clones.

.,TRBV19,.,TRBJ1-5,CASSGRVQPQHF,TGTGCCAGTAGTGGGAGGGTGCAGCCCCAGCATTTT
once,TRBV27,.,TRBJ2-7,CASSRTAGPSYEQYF,TGTGCCAGCAGTCGGACGGCGGGACCCTCCTACGAGCAGTACTTC
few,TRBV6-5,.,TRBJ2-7,CASSAYEQYF,TGTGCCAGCTCCGCCTACGAGCAGTACTTC
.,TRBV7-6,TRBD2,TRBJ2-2,CASRGLAGVGTGELFF,TGTGCCAGCAGAGGTCTAGCGGGGGTAGGAACCGGGGAGCTGTTTTTT
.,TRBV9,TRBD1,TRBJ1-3,CASNQGQGRFGNTIYF,TGTGCCAGCAACCAAGGACAGGGGAGGTTTGGAAACACCATATATTTT
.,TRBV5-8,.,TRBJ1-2,CASSLRQASTF,TGTGCCAGCAGCTTGCGGCAGGCGTCCACCTTC
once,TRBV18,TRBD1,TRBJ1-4,CASSAGQGAGGEKLFF,TGTGCCAGCTCAGCGGGACAGGGGGCTGGTGGAGAAAAACTGTTTTTT
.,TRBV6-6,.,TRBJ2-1,CASSYSRGDSTFF,TGTGCCAGCAGTTACTCGAGAGGGGACTCGACGTTCTTC
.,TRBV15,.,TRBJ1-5,CATSRLAGGNQPQHF,TGTGCCACCAGCAGACTCGCAGGGGGCAATCAGCCCCAGCATTTT
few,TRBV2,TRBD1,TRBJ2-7,CASRRTGDFYEQYF,TGTGCCAGCAGGAGGACAGGTGATTTCTACGAGCAGTACTTC
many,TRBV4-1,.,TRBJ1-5,CASSHAGAFNQPQHF,TGCGCCAGCAGTCATGCAGGGGCCTTCAATCAGCCCCAGCATTTT
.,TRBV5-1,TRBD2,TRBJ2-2,CASSGTSGAWGELFF,TGCGCCAGCAGCGGAACTAGCGGGGCCTGGGGGGAGCTGTTTTTT
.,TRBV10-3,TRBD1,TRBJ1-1,CAITLDRGLEAFF,TGTGCCATCACCTTGGACAGGGGGCTTGAAGCTTTCTTT
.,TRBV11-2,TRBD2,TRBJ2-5,CASSSKTSSGETQYF,TGTGCCAGCAGCTCAAAGACTAGCAGTGGAGAGACCCAGTACTTC